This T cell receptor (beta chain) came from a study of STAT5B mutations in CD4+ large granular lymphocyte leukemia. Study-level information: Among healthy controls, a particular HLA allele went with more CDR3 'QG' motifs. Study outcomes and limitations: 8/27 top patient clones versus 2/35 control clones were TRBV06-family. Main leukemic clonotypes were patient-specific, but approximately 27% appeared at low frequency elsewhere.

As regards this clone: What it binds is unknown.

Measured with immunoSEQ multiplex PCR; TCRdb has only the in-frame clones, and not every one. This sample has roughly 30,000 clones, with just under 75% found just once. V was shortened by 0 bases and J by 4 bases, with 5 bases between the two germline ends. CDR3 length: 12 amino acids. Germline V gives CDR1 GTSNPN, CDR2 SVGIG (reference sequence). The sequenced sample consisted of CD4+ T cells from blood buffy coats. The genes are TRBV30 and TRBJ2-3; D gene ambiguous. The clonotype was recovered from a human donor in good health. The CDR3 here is CAWSVGADTQYF. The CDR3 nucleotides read TGTGCCTGGAGTGTTGGGGCAGATACGCAGTATTTT.